This passage covers 30 T cell receptor beta chains from one sample sequenced in a study of monozygotic twins with inflammatory bowel disease. No DNA is given; TCRdb re-called the 5' RACE reads and lists each CDR3 protein once. The sample totals hundreds of thousands of distinct CDR3 sequences. Sequences were obtained from blood. Receptors were obtained from a human donor with ulcerative colitis or Crohn's disease, or a healthy co-twin of an affected twin (not recorded which).

CDR3 sequence: CASSPRAGGRTDTQYF. The chain joins TRBV7-7 to TRBJ2-3; TCRdb returns TRBD2, unconfirmable since there is no DNA. Germline V gene data show CDR1 as SSHAT and CDR2 as FNYEAQ (reference sequence). The CDR3 is 16 amino acids.

This rearrangement joins TRBV6-5 to TRBJ1-3; TCRdb's assignment of TRBD1 cannot be checked, as there is no DNA. CDR3 size: 15 residues. CDR1 and CDR2 (germline): MNHEY, SVGAGI. The CDR3 sequence: CASSYSIGDRNTIYF.

V usage is TRBV6-5 and J usage is TRBJ2-2; TCRdb outputs TRBD2, but without DNA this stays unchecked. Germline V gene data show CDR1 as MNHEY and CDR2 as SVGAGI. The CDR3 totals 17 residues. CDR3 sequence reads: CASSFQGLAGVPGELFF.

V is TRBV15 and J is TRBJ2-5; no DNA is available, so the TRBD2 call from TCRdb remains unchecked. Per germline, CDR1 LNHNV and CDR2 YYDKDF (reference sequence). This CDR3 has 17 amino acids. CDR3 sequence reads: CATSRDPLAGAKETQYF.

The V gene is TRBV9, the J gene TRBJ2-3; the D gene TCRdb calls, TRBD1, cannot be checked with no DNA. CDR1 SGDLS and CDR2 YYNGEE come from the germline V gene. The CDR3 consists of 16 residues. The CDR3 spells CASSGGGTGGADTQYF.

The chain has TRBV12-3 or TRBV12-4 and TRBJ1-6. This CDR3 has 13 residues. The CDR3 here is CASSFLLNSPLHF.

The chain employs TRBV2 and TRBJ2-3; checking the TCRdb D call of TRBD1 is not possible without DNA. The germline CDR1 and CDR2 sequences are SNHLY and FYNNEI. The CDR3 consists of 14 residues. CDR3 sequence: CASSEGTGTDTQYF.

The chain has TRBV9 and TRBJ1-4. The CDR3 runs to 15 residues. CDR1 and CDR2 from the germline V gene are SGDLS and YYNGEE. The CDR3 reads CASSVGVVTNEKLFF.

The genes are TRBV20-1 and TRBJ2-5; the D gene TCRdb calls, TRBD1, cannot be checked with no DNA. The CDR3 covers 13 residues. CDR1 is DFQATT and CDR2 is SNEGSKA in the germline V gene (reference sequence). CDR3 amino acids: CSALQGFQETQYF.

CDR3 amino acids: CASSVLAGALNEQFF. The chain uses TRBV18 and TRBJ2-1; TCRdb calls TRBD2, which cannot be checked without DNA. Germline assignment: CDR1 KGHSH and CDR2 LQKENI. CDR3 length: 15 residues.

The V gene is TRBV5-7, the J gene TRBJ1-1; without DNA, the TCRdb call of TRBD1 cannot be checked. TRBV5-7 is an ORF, with its function uncertain. The CDR3 has 16 residues. The CDR3 sequence: CASSFSGAVMNTEAFF.

The chain employs TRBV29-1 and TRBJ2-7. From germline, CDR1 is SQVTM and CDR2 ANQGSEA. CDR3 length equals 11 residues. CDR3 loop: CSVEDLNEQYF.

The rearrangement links TRBV20-1 to TRBJ2-5; there is no DNA to check the TCRdb D call of TRBD2. Germline loops: CDR1 DFQATT, CDR2 SNEGSKA (reference sequence). The CDR3 runs 16 residues. The CDR3 protein is CSARWLAGDPRETQYF.

This chain links TRBV2 with TRBJ2-1; TCRdb's D call, TRBD1, is unchecked because there is no DNA. The length of the CDR3 is 14 residues. Germline V gene sequence: CDR1 SNHLY, CDR2 FYNNEI. The CDR3 loop reads CASIPGVQGLEQFF.

V is TRBV10-3 and J is TRBJ2-1. This CDR3 has 13 residues. Germline CDR1 ENHRY, CDR2 SYGVKD. CDR3: CAISSSLGNEQFF.

The CDR3 is CSARDPGYSNQPQHF. The chain is built from TRBV20-1 and TRBJ1-5. CDR1 and CDR2 from the germline V gene are DFQATT and SNEGSKA (reference sequence). The CDR3 covers 15 residues.

This rearrangement joins TRBV6-2 or TRBV6-3 to TRBJ1-2. The V gene's germline CDR1 is MNHEY and CDR2 SVGEGT. CDR3 size: 11 residues. CDR3 residues: CASSPRNGYTF.

The genes are TRBV28 and TRBJ1-1; checking the TCRdb D call of TRBD1 is not possible without DNA. This CDR3 comprises 16 residues. Germline CDR1 reads MDHEN; CDR2 reads SYDVKM. This CDR3 is CASSFSWTGQNTEAFF. Full variable domain (outside the CDR3, taken from reference TRBV28 and TRBJ1-1): DVKVTQSSRYLVKRTGEKVFLECVQDMDHENMFWYRQDPGLGLRLIYFSYDVKMKEKGDIPEGYSVSREKKERFSLILESASTNQTSMYLCASSFSWTGQNTEAFFGQGTRLTVV.

CDR3 loop: CASSTVSGGYNEQFF. This chain links TRBV28 with TRBJ2-1; TCRdb indicates TRBD2, and absent DNA this call remains unverified. Germline V gives CDR1 MDHEN, CDR2 SYDVKM. This CDR3 is 15 amino acids long.

This chain joins TRBV28 and TRBJ1-6; TCRdb lists TRBD1, though no DNA is available to test this call. Per germline, CDR1 MDHEN and CDR2 SYDVKM. The CDR3 consists of 15 residues. CDR3 in amino acids: CASSFSDRRNSPLHF. Full variable domain (remainder filled in from reference TRBV28 and TRBJ1-6): DVKVTQSSRYLVKRTGEKVFLECVQDMDHENMFWYRQDPGLGLRLIYFSYDVKMKEKGDIPEGYSVSREKKERFSLILESASTNQTSMYLCASSFSDRRNSPLHFGNGTRLTVT.

The rearrangement joins TRBV27 to TRBJ2-5; no DNA is available, so the TRBD1 call from TCRdb remains unchecked. Germline CDR1 reads MNHEY; CDR2 reads SMNVEV (reference sequence). This CDR3 region has 15 residues. CDR3 sequence reads: CASSPWDRGKETQYF.

This chain connects TRBV7-2 to TRBJ2-1; TCRdb's assignment of TRBD1 cannot be checked, as there is no DNA. The CDR3 consists of 15 residues. The germline V gene encodes CDR1 SGHTA and CDR2 FQGNSA. This chain's CDR3 is CASSSGQGAYNEQFF.

The gene calls are TRBV5-4 and TRBJ2-7; there is no DNA to check the TCRdb D call of TRBD1. Germline V gene data show CDR1 as SGHNT and CDR2 as YYREEE (reference sequence). The CDR3 length is 15 residues. The CDR3 loop reads CASSRRGQGPDEQYF.

J is TRBJ2-7 and V is TRBV20-1; TCRdb's assignment of TRBD2 cannot be checked, as there is no DNA. Germline loops: CDR1 DFQATT, CDR2 SNEGSKA (reference sequence). The CDR3 sequence is 14 residues long. The CDR3 sequence: CSAREGLAFDEQYF.

The genes are TRBV10-3 and TRBJ2-5; the D gene TCRdb calls, TRBD2, cannot be checked with no DNA. The length of the CDR3 is 16 residues. Germline-derived CDR1 and CDR2 are ENHRY and SYGVKD. CDR3 sequence reads: CAIGGLAGGHEETQYF.

The rearrangement links TRBV5-1 to TRBJ2-2; TCRdb indicates TRBD2, and absent DNA this call remains unverified. This CDR3 is 15 amino acids long. The germline V gene encodes CDR1 SGHRS and CDR2 YFSETQ. The CDR3 loop reads CASSLVLGEAGELFF.

CDR3 loop: CSAREIEIRETLSYNEQFF. This chain uses TRBV20-1 with TRBJ2-1; no DNA is available, so the TRBD2 call from TCRdb remains unchecked. CDR1 and CDR2 (germline): DFQATT, SNEGSKA (reference sequence). This CDR3 contains 19 residues.

The gene calls are TRBV7-2 and TRBJ2-3. Germline CDR1 and CDR2: SGHTA and FQGNSA. The CDR3 is 15 amino acids. This CDR3 is CASSPSFSSTDTQYF.

This chain links TRBV25-1 with TRBJ1-1; TCRdb calls TRBD1, which cannot be checked without DNA. Germline V lookup: CDR1 MGHDK, CDR2 SYGVNS. This CDR3 has 14 amino acids. CDR3 in amino acids: CASTRQGFSTEAFF. The full variable domain, in which reference TRBV25-1 and TRBJ1-1 provide the parts outside the CDR3, is EADIYQTPRYLVIGTGKKITLECSQTMGHDKMYWYQQDPGMELHLIHYSYGVNSTEKGDLSSESTVSRIRTEHFPLTLESARPSHTSQYLCASTRQGFSTEAFFGQGTRLTVV.

V usage is TRBV5-5 and J usage is TRBJ1-3; checking the TCRdb D call of TRBD1 is not possible without DNA. CDR1 SGHKS and CDR2 YYEKEE come from the germline V gene (reference sequence). CDR3 length equals 15 residues. CDR3 loop: CASSSRWTSGNTIYF.